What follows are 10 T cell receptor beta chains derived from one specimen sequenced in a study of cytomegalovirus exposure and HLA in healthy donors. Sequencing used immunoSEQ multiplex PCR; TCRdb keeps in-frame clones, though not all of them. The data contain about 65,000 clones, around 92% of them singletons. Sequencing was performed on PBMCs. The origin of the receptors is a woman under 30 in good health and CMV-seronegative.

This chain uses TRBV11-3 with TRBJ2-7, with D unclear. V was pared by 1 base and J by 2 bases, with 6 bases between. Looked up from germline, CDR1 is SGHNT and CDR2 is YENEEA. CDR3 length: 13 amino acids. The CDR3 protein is CASSLGTAYEQYF. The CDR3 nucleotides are TGTGCCAGCAGCTTAGGAACAGCCTACGAGCAGTACTTC.

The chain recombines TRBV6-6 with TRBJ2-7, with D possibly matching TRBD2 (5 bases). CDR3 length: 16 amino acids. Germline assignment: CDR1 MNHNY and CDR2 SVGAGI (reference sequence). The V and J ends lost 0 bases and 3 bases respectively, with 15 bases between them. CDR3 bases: TGTGCCAGCAGTTACTCGAAAGAGGGTGATCGCTACGAGCAGTACTTC. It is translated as CASSYSKEGDRYEQYF.

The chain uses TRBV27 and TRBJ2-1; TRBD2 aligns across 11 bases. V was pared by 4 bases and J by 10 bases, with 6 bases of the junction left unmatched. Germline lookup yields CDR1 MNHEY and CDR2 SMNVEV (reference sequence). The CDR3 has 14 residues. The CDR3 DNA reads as TGTGCCAGCAGTTATGCTAGCGGGAGGTCGGAGCAGTTCTTC. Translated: CASSYASGRSEQFF.

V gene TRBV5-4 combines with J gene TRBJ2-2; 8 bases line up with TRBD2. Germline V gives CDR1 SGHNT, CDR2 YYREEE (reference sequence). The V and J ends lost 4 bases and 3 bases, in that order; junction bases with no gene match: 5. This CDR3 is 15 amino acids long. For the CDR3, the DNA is TGTGCCAGCAGCCGGACTAGCTCGGACACCGGGGAGCTGTTTTTT. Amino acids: CASSRTSSDTGELFF.

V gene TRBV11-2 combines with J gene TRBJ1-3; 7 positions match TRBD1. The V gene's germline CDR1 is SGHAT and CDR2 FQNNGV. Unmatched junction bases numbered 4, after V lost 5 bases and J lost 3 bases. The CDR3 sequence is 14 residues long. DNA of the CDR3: TGTGCCAGCAGCCTCGACAGGGTTGGAAACACCATATATTTT. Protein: CASSLDRVGNTIYF. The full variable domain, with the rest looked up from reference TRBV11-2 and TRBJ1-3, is EAGVAQSPRYKIIEKRQSVAFWCNPISGHATLYWYQQILGQGPKLLIQFQNNGVVDDSQLPKDRFSAERLKGVDSTLKIQPAKLEDSAVYLCASSLDRVGNTIYFGEGSWLTVV.

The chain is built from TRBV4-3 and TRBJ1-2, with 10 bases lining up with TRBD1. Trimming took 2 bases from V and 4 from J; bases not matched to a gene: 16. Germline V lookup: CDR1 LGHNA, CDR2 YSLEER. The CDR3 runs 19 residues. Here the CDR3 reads CASSQKIPGQGSRSYGYTF. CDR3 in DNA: TGCGCCAGCAGCCAAAAAATACCGGGACAGGGGAGTCGGAGCTATGGCTACACCTTC.

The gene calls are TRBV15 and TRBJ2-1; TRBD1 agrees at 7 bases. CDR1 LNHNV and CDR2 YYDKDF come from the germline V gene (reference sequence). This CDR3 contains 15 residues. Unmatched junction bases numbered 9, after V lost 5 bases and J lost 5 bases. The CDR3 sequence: CATSGAGTVNNEQFF. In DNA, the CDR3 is TGTGCCACCAGCGGAGCAGGGACAGTAAACAATGAGCAGTTCTTC.

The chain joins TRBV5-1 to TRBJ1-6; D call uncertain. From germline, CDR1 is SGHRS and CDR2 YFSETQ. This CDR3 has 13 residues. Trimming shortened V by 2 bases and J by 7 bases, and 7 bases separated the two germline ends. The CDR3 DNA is TGCGCCAGCAGCTTAAGCGGGAATTCACCCCTCCACTTT. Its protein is CASSLSGNSPLHF.

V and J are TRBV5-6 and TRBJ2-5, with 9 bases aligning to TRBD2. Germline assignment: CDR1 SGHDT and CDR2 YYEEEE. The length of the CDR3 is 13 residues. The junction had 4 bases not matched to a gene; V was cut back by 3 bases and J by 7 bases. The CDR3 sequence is CASSSAGGGTQYF. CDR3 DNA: TGTGCCAGCAGCTCAGCGGGGGGTGGGACCCAGTACTTC.

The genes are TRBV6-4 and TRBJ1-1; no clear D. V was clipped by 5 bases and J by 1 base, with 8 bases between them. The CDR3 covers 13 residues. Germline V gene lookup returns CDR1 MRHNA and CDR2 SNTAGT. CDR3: CASSQTPNTEAFF. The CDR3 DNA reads TGTGCCAGCAGTCAAACACCGAACACTGAAGCTTTCTTT.